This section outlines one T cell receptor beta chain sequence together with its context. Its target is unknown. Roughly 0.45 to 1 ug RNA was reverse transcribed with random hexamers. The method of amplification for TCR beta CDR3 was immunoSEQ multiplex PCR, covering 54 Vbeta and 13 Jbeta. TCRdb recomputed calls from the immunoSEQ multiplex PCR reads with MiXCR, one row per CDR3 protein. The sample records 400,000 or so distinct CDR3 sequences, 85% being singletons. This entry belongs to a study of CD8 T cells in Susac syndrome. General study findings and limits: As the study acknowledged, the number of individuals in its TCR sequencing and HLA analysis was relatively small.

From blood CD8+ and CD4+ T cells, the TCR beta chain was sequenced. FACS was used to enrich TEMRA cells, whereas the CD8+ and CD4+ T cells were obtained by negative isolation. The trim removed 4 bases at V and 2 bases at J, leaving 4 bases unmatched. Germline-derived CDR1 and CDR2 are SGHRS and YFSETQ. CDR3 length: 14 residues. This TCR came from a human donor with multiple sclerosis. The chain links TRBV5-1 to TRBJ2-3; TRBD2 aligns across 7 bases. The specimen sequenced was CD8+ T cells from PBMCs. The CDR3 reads CASSPLADTDTQYF. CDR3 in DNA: TGCGCCAGCAGCCCCCTAGCGGACACAGATACGCAGTATTTT.